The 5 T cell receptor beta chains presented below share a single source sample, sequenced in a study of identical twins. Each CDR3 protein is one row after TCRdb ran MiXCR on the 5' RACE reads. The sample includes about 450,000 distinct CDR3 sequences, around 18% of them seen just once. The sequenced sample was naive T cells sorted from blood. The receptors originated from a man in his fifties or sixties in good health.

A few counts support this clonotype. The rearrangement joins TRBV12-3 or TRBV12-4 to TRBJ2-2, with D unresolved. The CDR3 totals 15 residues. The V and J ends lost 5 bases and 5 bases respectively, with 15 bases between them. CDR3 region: CASSLSFATTGELFF. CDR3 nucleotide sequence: TGTGCCAGCAGTCTTAGCTTTGCGACGACCGGGGAGCTGTTTTTT.

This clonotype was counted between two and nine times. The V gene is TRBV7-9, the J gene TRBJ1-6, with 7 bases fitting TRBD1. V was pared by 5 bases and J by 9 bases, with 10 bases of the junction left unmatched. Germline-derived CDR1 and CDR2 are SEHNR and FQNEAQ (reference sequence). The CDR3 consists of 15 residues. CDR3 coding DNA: TGTGCCAGCAGCCCGGCGAGGGGGCAGGGTTCACCCCTCCACTTT. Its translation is CASSPARGQGSPLHF.

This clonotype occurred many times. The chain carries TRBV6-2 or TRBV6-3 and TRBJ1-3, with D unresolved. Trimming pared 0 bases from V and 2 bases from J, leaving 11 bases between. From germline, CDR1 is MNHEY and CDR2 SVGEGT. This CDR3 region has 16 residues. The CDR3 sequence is CASSYSVQSAGNTIYF. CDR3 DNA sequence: TGTGCCAGCAGTTACTCCGTCCAGTCGGCTGGAAACACCATATATTTT.

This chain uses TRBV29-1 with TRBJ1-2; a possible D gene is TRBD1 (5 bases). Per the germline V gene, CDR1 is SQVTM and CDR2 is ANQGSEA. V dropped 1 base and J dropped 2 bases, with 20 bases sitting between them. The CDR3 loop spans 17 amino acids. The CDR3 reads CSVEGLTPNRDNYGYTF. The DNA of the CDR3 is TGCAGCGTTGAAGGACTTACACCGAACCGGGACAACTATGGCTACACCTTC.

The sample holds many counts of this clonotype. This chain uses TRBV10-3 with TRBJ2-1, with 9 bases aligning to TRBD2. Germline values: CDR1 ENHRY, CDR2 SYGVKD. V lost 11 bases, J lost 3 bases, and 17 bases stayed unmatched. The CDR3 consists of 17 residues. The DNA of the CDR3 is TGTGCCTCCTTATCTGGTTGGGGCGGGAGGGACTACAATGAGCAGTTCTTC. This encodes CASLSGWGGRDYNEQFF.